One sample yielded the 30 T cell receptor beta chains listed below, sequenced in a study of shared clonotypes between healthy human individuals. Sequenced by immunoSEQ multiplex PCR; TCRdb stores in-frame clones only, minus some. The repertoire holds approximately 530,000 clones, with 95% to 97% as singletons. Material for sequencing was naive CD4+ T cells sorted from blood. Documented subset: CD45RA+ positively selected. Receptor source: a woman aged 25 to 39 in good health.

This chain links TRBV7-9 with TRBJ2-2, with 10 bases fitting TRBD1. Germline V gene lookup returns CDR1 SEHNR and CDR2 FQNEAQ (reference sequence). This CDR3 has 14 amino acids. Trimming at V came to 11 bases and at J to 6 bases, leaving 9 bases not matched to a gene. CDR3 region: CADRGQGGSGELFF. The CDR3 coding sequence is TGTGCCGACCGAGGACAGGGGGGATCCGGGGAGCTGTTTTTT.

The V call is TRBV28, the J call TRBJ2-7; TRBD2 matches 15 bases. With 1 base clipped from V and 7 bases from J, the junction kept 5 bases outside the gene matches. The germline CDR1 and CDR2 sequences are MDHEN and SYDVKM. This CDR3 has 16 residues. In DNA, the CDR3 is TGTGCCAGCAGTTTATCTGGACTAGCGGGAGGGCCAGAGCAGTACTTC. Its protein is CASSLSGLAGGPEQYF.

The J gene is TRBJ1-1, the V gene TRBV7-2; a weak D match, TRBD1 (6 bases). V was shortened by 0 bases and J by 4 bases, with 12 bases between the two germline ends. The CDR3 extends over 15 amino acids. Germline lookup yields CDR1 SGHTA and CDR2 FQGNSA. CDR3 in amino acids: CASSLAGGAGTEAFF. CDR3 nucleotides: TGTGCCAGCAGCTTAGCCGGGGGCGCGGGCACTGAAGCTTTCTTT.

The rearrangement joins TRBV28 to TRBJ1-1; D might be TRBD1 (6 bases). Germline CDR1 and CDR2: MDHEN and SYDVKM. The CDR3 contains 13 residues. Trimming shortened V by 7 bases and J by 5 bases, and 14 bases separated the two germline ends. The CDR3 here is CASITMDRTEAFF. The CDR3 DNA follows: TGTGCCAGCATTACTATGGACAGAACTGAAGCTTTCTTT.

The chain carries TRBV2 and TRBJ2-2; D may be TRBD1 (6 bases). In germline, CDR1 is SNHLY, CDR2 FYNNEI. The V gene lost 3 bases and the J gene lost 5 bases, with 13 bases spanning the gap. The CDR3 spans 15 residues. CDR3 sequence reads: CASSDRDKKTGELFF. CDR3 in DNA: TGTGCCAGCAGTGATCGGGACAAAAAGACCGGGGAGCTGTTTTTT.

The chain is built from TRBV28 and TRBJ2-5, with 7 bases that match TRBD1. The junction had 9 bases not matched to a gene; V was cut back by 3 bases and J by 2 bases. CDR3 length: 16 residues. Germline CDR1 is MDHEN and CDR2 is SYDVKM. CDR3 in amino acids: CASSFGSGQIQETQYF. DNA of the CDR3: TGTGCCAGCAGTTTTGGTTCGGGACAGATTCAAGAGACCCAGTACTTC.

This clone was counted once. This chain links TRBV11-2 with TRBJ1-4; TRBD1 aligns across 8 bases. This CDR3 has 19 amino acids. V lost 1 base and J lost 0; bases outside the gene matches: 10. Germline-derived CDR1 and CDR2 are SGHAT and FQNNGV. CDR3 in DNA: TGTGCCAGCAGCTTAGGGACAGGGAATTGGAGACCAACTAATGAAAAACTGTTTTTT. Its translation is CASSLGTGNWRPTNEKLFF.

The V call is TRBV19, the J call TRBJ2-3, with 8 nucleotides matching TRBD1. This CDR3 is 17 amino acids long. CDR1 is LNHDA, CDR2 SQIVND, per germline (reference sequence). V gave up 3 bases and J gave up 2 bases; unmatched junction bases: 10. CDR3 DNA sequence: TGTGCCAGTAGTATTGCGACCAGGGGGCGTAACACAGATACGCAGTATTTT. Translation: CASSIATRGRNTDTQYF.

This chain uses TRBV4-1 with TRBJ1-4; 11 bases are shared with TRBD1. The germline V gene has CDR1 MGHRA and CDR2 YSYEKL. V dropped 5 bases and J dropped 4; count of bases not matched to a gene: 3. This CDR3 comprises 15 residues. CDR3: CASSSGQGDNEKLFF. DNA for the CDR3: TGCGCCAGCAGCTCGGGACAGGGGGATAATGAAAAACTGTTTTTT.

The chain couples TRBV19 to TRBJ1-2, with D maybe TRBD1 (5 bases). The germline V gene encodes CDR1 LNHDA and CDR2 SQIVND (reference sequence). V was shortened by 0 bases and J by 5 bases, with 16 bases between the two germline ends. This CDR3 is built from 16 residues. The CDR3 DNA follows: TGTGCCAGTAGTATAGACAGGGAGGGAGAAATATATGGCTACACCTTC. It encodes CASSIDREGEIYGYTF. Based on the CDR3 plus reference TRBV19 and TRBJ1-2, the full variable domain is DGGITQSPKYLFRKEGQNVTLSCEQNLNHDAMYWYRQDPGQGLRLIYYSQIVNDFQKGDIAEGYSVSREKKESFPLTVTSAQKNPTAFYLCASSIDREGEIYGYTFGSGTRLTVV.

This rearrangement joins TRBV6-6 to TRBJ2-2; perhaps TRBD1 as D (6 bases). This CDR3 has 14 amino acids. Trimming removed 4 bases at V and 2 bases at J, with 8 bases between. Per the germline V gene, CDR1 is MNHNY and CDR2 is SVGAGI (reference sequence). CDR3 amino acids: CASSSGQNTGELFF. CDR3 nucleotides: TGTGCCAGCAGTTCGGGACAAAACACCGGGGAGCTGTTTTTT.

This clone was observed once. The chain has TRBV19 and TRBJ1-4; tentative D call: TRBD1 (5 bases). CDR3 size: 14 residues. Germline CDR1 LNHDA, CDR2 SQIVND (reference sequence). Trimming took 5 bases from V and 6 from J, leaving 13 bases between them. The CDR3 DNA is TGTGCCAGTAGTGGGGGTTGGAGGTATGAAAAACTGTTTTTT. Translation gives CASSGGWRYEKLFF.

This chain connects TRBV6-5 to TRBJ2-1; no reliable D call. The CDR3 runs to 15 residues. CDR1 is MNHEY and CDR2 is SVGAGI in the germline V gene. Trimming took 6 bases from V and 0 from J, leaving 12 bases between them. The CDR3 coding sequence is TGTGCCAGCAGGTTGGACCGTAGCTCCTACAATGAGCAGTTCTTC. The encoded protein is CASRLDRSSYNEQFF.

In DNA form, the CDR3 reads TGTGCCAGCAGCTTAGTAGGGACTGGAGTTAGCAATCAGCCCCAGCATTTT. Translating gives CASSLVGTGVSNQPQHF. The rearrangement links TRBV7-2 to TRBJ1-5, with D perhaps matching TRBD1 (5 bases). This CDR3 spans 17 amino acids. Trimming left V 1 base short and J 0 bases short, with 13 bases between. Germline CDR1 is SGHTA and CDR2 is FQGNSA.

This clone was observed once. This chain uses TRBV7-9 with TRBJ2-4; D remains ambiguous. The CDR3 consists of 13 residues. Germline V CDR1 and CDR2: SEHNR, FQNEAQ (reference sequence). Trimming pared 5 bases from V and 7 bases from J, leaving 12 bases between. As DNA, the CDR3 is TGTGCCAGCAGCGCCACGGCGGTGAACATTCAGTACTTC. Translation gives CASSATAVNIQYF. The full variable domain, completed using reference TRBV7-9 and TRBJ2-4, is DTGVSQNPRHKITKRGQNVTFRCDPISEHNRLYWYRQTLGQGPEFLTYFQNEAQLEKSRLLSDRFSAERPKGSFSTLEIQRTEQGDSAMYLCASSATAVNIQYFGAGTRLSVL.

The rearrangement joins TRBV7-3 to TRBJ2-3; D uncertain. The CDR3 spans 13 residues. Germline lookup yields CDR1 SGHTA and CDR2 FQGTGA. The V end was cut by 3 bases, the J end by 4 bases, with 8 bases between. CDR3 sequence: CASSLAVPDTQYF. CDR3 coding DNA: TGTGCCAGCAGCTTGGCTGTCCCAGATACGCAGTATTTT.

The sample holds a few counts of this clone. This chain joins TRBV18 and TRBJ1-3; unclear D gene. This CDR3 is built from 14 residues. Germline V CDR1 and CDR2: KGHSH, LQKENI. Trimming cost V 3 bases and J 6 bases, with 12 bases left between them. The CDR3 DNA is TGTGCCAGCTCACCGCCGGAGCGCCCAAACACCATATATTTT. This codes for CASSPPERPNTIYF.

The chain recombines TRBV6-6 with TRBJ2-3, with D tentatively TRBD2 (7 bases). The CDR3 runs to 14 residues. The germline V and J ends were trimmed by 8 bases and 9 bases, with 21 bases remaining between them. In germline, CDR1 is MNHNY, CDR2 SVGAGI (reference sequence). CDR3 sequence reads: CASRYGGGSDTQYF. DNA for the CDR3: TGTGCCAGCCGCTATGGGGGGGGCTCCGACACGCAGTATTTT.

This sequence joins TRBV4-1 and TRBJ2-1; 11 bases map to TRBD2. The CDR3 covers 17 residues. Germline CDR1 and CDR2: MGHRA and YSYEKL. The trim removed 2 bases at V and 5 bases at J, leaving 8 bases unmatched. The CDR3 sequence is CASSQNIAGGLHNEQFF. Here the CDR3 DNA reads TGCGCCAGCAGCCAAAACATAGCGGGAGGGCTCCACAATGAGCAGTTCTTC.

The CDR3 sequence: CASSEDGLNEKLFF. The DNA for the CDR3 is TGCGCCAGCAGCGAGGACGGCCTTAATGAAAAACTGTTTTTT. This chain joins TRBV5-1 and TRBJ1-4; D not certain. Trimming left V 4 bases short and J 4 bases short, with 11 bases between. Germline values: CDR1 SGHRS, CDR2 YFSETQ. The CDR3 sequence is 14 residues long.

The V call is TRBV28, the J call TRBJ1-2; D uncertain. Trimming pared 3 bases from V and 8 bases from J, leaving 16 bases between. This CDR3 is 14 amino acids long. Germline CDR1 MDHEN, CDR2 SYDVKM. The CDR3: CASSLSAGAGGYTF. As DNA, the CDR3 is TGTGCCAGCAGTTTGTCGGCGGGCGCGGGAGGCTACACCTTC.

This clone occurred once. The chain recombines TRBV28 with TRBJ1-6, with 8 bases aligning to TRBD1. The junction had 15 bases not matched to a gene; V was cut back by 5 bases and J by 0 bases. CDR3 length: 20 amino acids. Germline-derived CDR1 and CDR2 are MDHEN and SYDVKM. The CDR3 DNA reads as TGTGCCAGCAGTACCAGACATTTAGGACAGGGTAACTCCTATAATTCACCCCTCCACTTT. It specifies CASSTRHLGQGNSYNSPLHF.

This sequence joins TRBV5-6 and TRBJ2-3; D gene ambiguous. The length of the CDR3 is 12 residues. CDR1 SGHDT and CDR2 YYEEEE come from the germline V gene. The V end lost 4 bases, the J end lost 2 bases, and 5 bases lay between the germline ends. In nucleotides, the CDR3 is TGTGCCAGCAGCCTCAACACAGATACGCAGTATTTT. This sequence encodes CASSLNTDTQYF.

This chain uses TRBV5-1 with TRBJ1-1; possibly TRBD1 for D (6 bases). Trimming took off 0 bases at V and 4 bases at J, with 10 bases between the two ends. This CDR3 comprises 14 residues. Germline V CDR1 and CDR2: SGHRS, YFSETQ. This chain's CDR3 is CASSLAGALTEAFF. DNA for the CDR3: TGCGCCAGCAGCTTGGCGGGGGCCCTCACTGAAGCTTTCTTT.

V and J are TRBV28 and TRBJ2-5; D ambiguous. The J call may not be correct, given that the DNA end is closer to TRBJ2-7. CDR1 is MDHEN, CDR2 SYDVKM, per germline. This CDR3 is 13 amino acids long. CDR3: CASNERAVYEQYF. The CDR3 bases are TGTGCCAGCAACGAACGAGCCGTATACGAGCAGTACTTC.

The rearrangement uses TRBV4-1 and TRBJ2-5; 11 bases agree with TRBD1. Judging by the DNA end, TRBJ2-7 fits better; the J call may be wrong. Per germline, CDR1 MGHRA and CDR2 YSYEKL. The CDR3 runs 16 residues. CDR3 sequence (DNA): TGCGCCAGCAGCCTACCGGGACAGGGGGTTTCCTACGAGCAGTACTTC. It specifies CASSLPGQGVSYEQYF.

The chain uses TRBV19 and TRBJ2-1; D perhaps matches TRBD1 (6 bases). The CDR3 sequence is 15 residues long. Deletions cut 7 bases from V and 6 bases from J, with 19 bases between. CDR1 and CDR2 from the germline V gene are LNHDA and SQIVND (reference sequence). CDR3 nucleotides: TGTGCCAGTACCATCATCGCAGGGGTATCCAATGAGCAGTTCTTC. As protein: CASTIIAGVSNEQFF. Combining the CDR3 with reference TRBV19 and TRBJ2-1 gives the whole variable domain DGGITQSPKYLFRKEGQNVTLSCEQNLNHDAMYWYRQDPGQGLRLIYYSQIVNDFQKGDIAEGYSVSREKKESFPLTVTSAQKNPTAFYLCASTIIAGVSNEQFFGPGTRLTVL.

The chain couples TRBV28 to TRBJ1-5; D is perhaps TRBD1 (6 bases). Per the germline V gene, CDR1 is MDHEN and CDR2 is SYDVKM. V lost 6 bases and J lost 6, with 9 bases in between. This CDR3 contains 12 residues. CDR3 residues: CASSRGGQPQHF. The CDR3 DNA follows: TGTGCCAGCAGCAGGGGTGGTCAGCCCCAGCATTTT.

This chain joins TRBV13 and TRBJ2-7; TRBD1 aligns across 7 bases. The V gene's germline CDR1 is PRHDT and CDR2 FYEKMQ (reference sequence). V dropped 5 bases and J dropped 3; count of bases not matched to a gene: 7. The CDR3 extends over 14 amino acids. CDR3 loop: CASSVGTASYEQYF. The CDR3 nucleotides are TGTGCCAGCAGCGTCGGGACAGCGAGCTACGAGCAGTACTTC.

The rearrangement uses TRBV27 and TRBJ2-7; weak D call: TRBD1 (6 bases). CDR1 and CDR2 from the germline V gene are MNHEY and SMNVEV (reference sequence). The V gene lost 3 bases and the J gene lost 2 bases, with 8 bases spanning the gap. The CDR3 sequence is 13 residues long. Here the CDR3 reads CASSFDRTYEQYF. The CDR3 nucleotides read TGTGCCAGCAGTTTTGACAGGACCTACGAGCAGTACTTC.